The clone carrying this TCR beta chain was counted only a few times. What it binds is unknown. The CDR3 is made up of 11 amino acids. CDR1 is DFQATT and CDR2 is SNEGSKA in the germline V gene (reference sequence). V lost 3 bases to trimming and J lost 3 bases, with 5 bases between them. The authors isolated CD4+ T cells after nine to eleven days of culture. Two-dose vaccination with either BNT162b2 or mRNA-1273 was given to the participants. The data originate from a study of vaccination effects on CD4 cells after COVID-19. Study in general: Sequencing followed a ViraFEST assay step that expanded antigen-specific CD4+ T cells with viral peptide pools. Post-vaccine specimens arrived a median 72 days past the second dose.

This table comes from immunoSEQ multiplex PCR, and its TCRdb copy is limited to in-frame clones, with some not included. The table has some 40,000 clones, around two thirds seen once. Study conclusions and caveats: The study found that only 1 of 255 vaccine-induced clones from healthy vaccinees cross-reacted with common cold coronaviruses.

The source of this sequence is a human donor who received a COVID-19 vaccine. This material consisted of CD4+ T cells from PBMCs cultured without peptide, taken after COVID-19 vaccination. The chain combines TRBV20-1 with TRBJ2-5, with unresolved D. This chain's CDR3 is CSASTKETQYF. The CDR3, as DNA: TGCAGTGCTAGCACTAAAGAGACCCAGTACTTC.